The entry that follows covers one TCR beta chain sequence. The CDR3 is 12 residues long. After removal of 3 bases from V and 10 bases from J, the junction contained 6 bases not matched to a gene. CDR1 is SGHRS, CDR2 YFSETQ, per germline. In the authors' workflow: Reference gene primer amplification gave estimated nucleated cell counts. TCRdb keeps only in-frame clones here, not all; method: immunoSEQ multiplex PCR. Clone size and the V and J calls come from that table; the DNA yielded D and trimming. The table includes 200,000 to 250,000 clones, about 91% detected once. This record belongs to a study of blood T cell repertoires in COVID-19. Overall study: The study drew acute and convalescent COVID-19 samples from the United States, Italy and Spain.

This sequence was found in a man older than 75 with acute or convalescent COVID-19. This chain joins TRBV5-1 and TRBJ1-2, with 7 bases aligning to TRBD1. The sequenced sample consisted of peripheral blood. CDR3 coding DNA: TGCGCCAGCAGCTGGACCGGGACAGTCTACACCTTC. It encodes CASSWTGTVYTF. Supplemented by reference TRBV5-1 and TRBJ1-2, the full variable domain reads KAGVTQTPRYLIKTRGQQVTLSCSPISGHRSVSWYQQTPGQGLQFLFEYFSETQRNKGNFPGRFSGRQFSNSRSEMNVSTLELGDSALYLCASSWTGTVYTFGSGTRLTVV.